This entry lists 30 T cell receptor beta chains sequenced from one sample in a study of blood T cells in healthy people across ages. Next came a second PCR, run for about 7 to 11 cycles, which used a sample-barcoded 5' primer along with a J-beta primer mix. Each CDR3 protein is one row after TCRdb ran MiXCR on the 5' RACE reads. The sample comprises fewer than 800,000 distinct CDR3 sequences, 49% of which are singletons, and under 35% rests with the top ten. Specimen: blood. These TCRs come from a woman in her sixties or seventies in good health.

V usage is TRBV6-1 and J usage is TRBJ1-2; no clear D gene. The CDR3 spans 13 residues. Germline V gene sequence: CDR1 MNHNS, CDR2 SASEGT. The ends were cut back, 3 bases at V and 7 bases at J, with 12 bases in the middle. The CDR3 DNA follows: TGTGCCAGCAGTGACAGGACGATCGCTGGCTACACCTTC. It yields the protein CASSDRTIAGYTF.

The chain links TRBV6-2 or TRBV6-3 to TRBJ1-2; perhaps TRBD1 as D (5 bases). CDR3 length: 18 amino acids. The germline V gene has CDR1 MNHEY and CDR2 SVGEGT. V lost 5 bases to trimming and J lost 0 bases, with 22 bases between them. CDR3 sequence reads: CASSTRDRLKLPNYGYTF. CDR3 nucleotide sequence: TGTGCCAGCAGTACCCGGGACCGACTAAAATTACCTAACTATGGCTACACCTTC.

V gene TRBV20-1 combines with J gene TRBJ1-4, with 7 nucleotides matching TRBD1. Looked up from germline, CDR1 is DFQATT and CDR2 is SNEGSKA (reference sequence). V lost 5 bases to trimming and J lost 3 bases; unmatched junction nucleotides: 3. The CDR3 is 13 amino acids. CDR3 sequence: CSASTGANEKLFF. The CDR3, as DNA: TGCAGTGCTTCAACAGGGGCTAATGAAAAACTGTTTTTT.

This chain uses TRBV15 with TRBJ2-7; TRBD2 might be the D (6 bases). The J call could be wrong; TRBJ2-5 is a better fit for the DNA end. Germline CDR1 is LNHNV and CDR2 is YYDKDF (reference sequence). This CDR3 is 16 amino acids long. CDR3 DNA sequence: TGTGCCACCAGCAGATTTCACGGACTAACGGACGAGACCCAGTACTTC. Residues: CATSRFHGLTDETQYF.

The chain is built from TRBV4-2 and TRBJ1-1, with D unresolved. The germline gives CDR1 LGHNA, CDR2 YNFKEQ. Trimming stripped 0 bases from V and 0 bases from J, with 8 bases between. The CDR3 contains 15 residues. In DNA, the CDR3 is TGTGCCAGCAGCCAAGAAACAGCCTTGAACACTGAAGCTTTCTTT. Its protein is CASSQETALNTEAFF.

V usage is TRBV28 and J usage is TRBJ2-1, with 11 bases identical to TRBD2. CDR3 length: 12 amino acids. The V segment lost 2 bases and the J segment 12 bases; nucleotides outside the gene matches: 0. CDR1 and CDR2 (germline): MDHEN, SYDVKM. CDR3 region: CASSLGTSGQFF. The CDR3 bases are TGTGCCAGCAGTTTAGGGACTAGCGGGCAGTTCTTC.

The chain carries TRBV7-9 and TRBJ2-1; 11 nucleotides align to TRBD2. Germline V gene lookup returns CDR1 SEHNR and CDR2 FQNEAQ (reference sequence). V trimming: 9 bases; J trimming: 0 bases; junction bases outside the gene matches: 10. The CDR3 runs 17 residues. The CDR3 coding sequence is TGTGCCAGTTTTAGCGGGAGGGCCGGAAGCTCCTACAATGAGCAGTTCTTC. This translates into CASFSGRAGSSYNEQFF. The whole variable domain, remainder taken from reference TRBV7-9 and TRBJ2-1, is DTGVSQNPRHKITKRGQNVTFRCDPISEHNRLYWYRQTLGQGPEFLTYFQNEAQLEKSRLLSDRFSAERPKGSFSTLEIQRTEQGDSAMYLCASFSGRAGSSYNEQFFGPGTRLTVL.

This chain connects TRBV20-1 to TRBJ2-1; D is possibly TRBD1 (5 bases). The CDR3 has 14 residues. Trimming left V 5 bases short and J 10 bases short, with 21 bases between. Germline V gives CDR1 DFQATT, CDR2 SNEGSKA (reference sequence). The CDR3 DNA reads TGCAGTGCTGAGCCTCGACAGAGAACCTACGAGCAGTTCTTC. The encoded protein is CSAEPRQRTYEQFF.

In this sample, this clonotype turned up a few times. The genes are TRBV6-2 or TRBV6-3 and TRBJ2-1; no clear D. Germline-derived CDR1 and CDR2 are MNHEY and SVGEGT. With 0 bases removed from V and 8 bases from J, the gap between germline ends came to 8 bases. The CDR3 is 13 amino acids. The chain's CDR3 is CASSYSVAYEQFF. CDR3 nucleotide sequence: TGTGCCAGCAGTTACTCGGTAGCCTATGAGCAGTTCTTC.

This clonotype was detected only a few times. The chain joins TRBV20-1 to TRBJ1-4, with D possibly matching TRBD1 (5 bases). In germline, CDR1 is DFQATT, CDR2 SNEGSKA (reference sequence). V was pared by 0 bases and J by 5 bases, with 10 bases between. The CDR3 is made up of 14 amino acids. The CDR3 protein is CSARDRPGNEKLFF. The CDR3 nucleotides read TGCAGTGCTAGAGATCGCCCAGGGAATGAAAAACTGTTTTTT.

This chain joins TRBV28 and TRBJ2-1; 7 bases are shared with TRBD1. With V trimmed by 6 bases and J by 3 bases, 8 bases remained unmatched. The CDR3 runs to 15 residues. Germline CDR1 MDHEN, CDR2 SYDVKM. The CDR3 nucleotides are TGTGCCAGCAGGACCGAGGGGGCCGGCTACAATGAGCAGTTCTTC. It is translated as CASRTEGAGYNEQFF.

This clonotype has a count of ten or more. This sequence joins TRBV7-6 and TRBJ2-5; no firm D call. From germline, CDR1 is SGHVS and CDR2 FNYEAQ. V was shortened by 0 bases and J by 4 bases, with 9 bases between the two germline ends. The CDR3 totals 14 residues. CDR3 in DNA: TGTGCCAGCAGCTTAGCGCCCCGTTCAGAGACCCAGTACTTC. Translating it yields CASSLAPRSETQYF.

The chain links TRBV7-3 to TRBJ2-1; TRBD2 might be the D (5 bases). The germline CDR1 and CDR2 sequences are SGHTA and FQGTGA. The CDR3 has 11 residues. The V and J ends lost 3 bases and 10 bases respectively, with 7 bases between them. The CDR3: CASSLEREQFF. The CDR3 DNA reads as TGTGCCAGCAGCTTGGAGCGGGAGCAGTTCTTC. The entire variable domain, with the rest obtained from reference TRBV7-3 and TRBJ2-1, is as follows: GAGVSQTPSNKVTEKGKYVELRCDPISGHTALYWYRQSLGQGPEFLIYFQGTGAADDSGLPNDRFFAVRPEGSVSTLKIQRTERGDSAVYLCASSLEREQFFGPGTRLTVL.

This clonotype was counted at least ten times. The V and J genes are TRBV5-1 and TRBJ2-7; D is possibly TRBD1 or TRBD2 (5 bases each). The CDR3 extends over 14 amino acids. In germline, CDR1 is SGHRS, CDR2 YFSETQ. Trimming pared 4 bases from V and 3 bases from J, leaving 14 bases between. The CDR3 protein is CASSPGTWNYEQYF. CDR3 in DNA: TGCGCCAGCAGCCCGGGGACGTGGAACTACGAGCAGTACTTC.

To note about this clonotype: The junction shows a germline mismatch at one end, possibly a read error. The chain recombines TRBV25-1 with TRBJ2-3, with D unresolved. Germline CDR1 is MGHDK and CDR2 is SYGVNS. This CDR3 region has 16 residues. This CDR3 reads CAGSEWPAENTDTQYF. The CDR3, as DNA: TGTGCCGGCAGTGAATGGCCAGCAGAAAACACAGATACGCAGTATTTT.

Concerning this clonotype itself: At one end, the junction sequence differs from germline, possibly due to a read error. V usage is TRBV6-5 and J usage is TRBJ2-7; D is perhaps TRBD2 (5 bases). Germline CDR1 reads MNHEY; CDR2 reads SVGAGI. The CDR3 is made up of 17 amino acids. The CDR3 loop is CAGSYSVRRGYTYEQYF. DNA for the CDR3: TGTGCCGGCAGTTACTCCGTGAGGCGCGGGTATACCTACGAGCAGTACTTC.

This clonotype appeared a few times. The V and J genes are TRBV4-2 and TRBJ2-3, with 7 bases lining up with TRBD2. CDR3 length: 14 amino acids. The ends lost 3 bases at V and 4 bases at J; junction bases unmatched: 4. CDR1 and CDR2 from the germline V gene are LGHNA and YNFKEQ. CDR3 nucleotide sequence: TGTGCCAGCAGCCAGCGGGAGTTGGCAGATACGCAGTATTTT. Protein product: CASSQRELADTQYF.

The V and J genes are TRBV7-2 and TRBJ2-7; D is undetermined. Germline V lookup: CDR1 SGHTA, CDR2 FQGNSA. The CDR3 has 11 residues. V lost 10 bases and J lost 0, with 7 bases in between. CDR3 nucleotide sequence: TGTGCCACCCGGACCTCCTACGAGCAGTACTTC. Amino acids: CATRTSYEQYF.

This clonotype occurred a few times. The chain links TRBV5-1 to TRBJ2-5; a possible D gene is TRBD1 (5 bases). Trimming removed 3 bases from V and 2 bases from J, with 14 bases in between. The CDR3 contains 15 residues. Germline V gives CDR1 SGHRS, CDR2 YFSETQ. The CDR3 here is CASSSDMGLQETQYF. The CDR3 nucleotides are TGCGCCAGCAGCTCGGACATGGGGCTACAAGAGACCCAGTACTTC. Supplemented by reference TRBV5-1 and TRBJ2-5, the full variable domain reads KAGVTQTPRYLIKTRGQQVTLSCSPISGHRSVSWYQQTPGQGLQFLFEYFSETQRNKGNFPGRFSGRQFSNSRSEMNVSTLELGDSALYLCASSSDMGLQETQYFGPGTRLLVL.

In its sample, this clonotype was seen a few times. The V gene is TRBV21-1, the J gene TRBJ1-2; the D call TRBD1 from the table was never checked on the DNA. TRBV21-1 is described as a pseudogene. The CDR3 length is 15 residues. CDR3 region: CASSNQGGPNYGYTF. In nucleotides, the CDR3 is TGTGCCAGCAGCAACCAGGGGGGTCCTAACTATGGCTACACCTTC.

This chain connects TRBV15 to TRBJ2-7, with D possibly TRBD2 on 6 matching bases. The CDR3 has 14 amino acids. Trimming shortened V by 1 base and J by 2 bases, and 9 bases separated the two germline ends. Per the germline V gene, CDR1 is LNHNV and CDR2 is YYDKDF (reference sequence). The CDR3 DNA reads TGTGCCACCAGCAGAGGGAGGGAGACCTACGAGCAGTACTTC. It is translated as CATSRGRETYEQYF.

The J gene is TRBJ2-7, the V gene TRBV7-9; 9 bases line up with TRBD1. The CDR3 loop spans 16 amino acids. In germline, CDR1 is SEHNR, CDR2 FQNEAQ (reference sequence). Trimming removed 5 bases from V and 1 base from J; junction bases left unmatched: 9. The CDR3 is CASSQQGQGPSYEQYF. The CDR3 DNA reads TGTGCCAGCAGCCAGCAGGGACAGGGCCCTTCCTACGAGCAGTACTTC.

This chain joins TRBV6-1 and TRBJ2-7, with D maybe TRBD2 (6 bases). This CDR3 is 14 amino acids long. Deletions cut 8 bases from V and 6 bases from J, with 20 bases between. The germline CDR1 and CDR2 sequences are MNHNS and SASEGT. As DNA, the CDR3 is TGTGCCAGCCGGAGGGAACTTCTCGTCATCGAGCAGTACTTC. Protein sequence: CASRRELLVIEQYF.

The gene calls are TRBV27 and TRBJ2-1; 9 bases map to TRBD1. The CDR3 is made up of 17 amino acids. V shed 5 bases and J 3 bases; nucleotides not matched to a gene: 11. The germline CDR1 and CDR2 sequences are MNHEY and SMNVEV (reference sequence). In DNA form, the CDR3 reads TGTGCCAGCAGTCCTACACCGACAGGGGGTTTCTACAATGAGCAGTTCTTC. It specifies CASSPTPTGGFYNEQFF.

The rearrangement joins TRBV12-5 to TRBJ2-7, with 7 bases aligning to TRBD1. With the DNA end fitting TRBJ2-5 better, the J assignment may be wrong. The germline V gene encodes CDR1 LGHNT and CDR2 FRNRAP. CDR3 size: 14 residues. The CDR3 loop is CASGPGQPQETQYF. The CDR3 coding sequence is TGTGCTAGTGGCCCGGGACAGCCCCAAGAGACCCAGTACTTC.

This clonotype appeared a single time. CDR3 region: CASSLARLAVDTQYF. In DNA form, the CDR3 reads TGTGCCAGCAGCTTAGCTCGCCTAGCGGTAGATACGCAGTATTTT. V usage is TRBV7-2 and J usage is TRBJ2-3, with 7 bases aligning to TRBD2. Germline-derived CDR1 and CDR2 are SGHTA and FQGNSA. CDR3 size: 15 residues. After removal of 0 bases from V and 5 bases from J, the junction contained 5 bases not matched to a gene.

This clonotype was counted a few times. The chain has TRBV20-1 and TRBJ2-3; no definite D call. CDR3 length: 13 amino acids. Germline loops: CDR1 DFQATT, CDR2 SNEGSKA (reference sequence). V was pared by 3 bases and J by 2 bases, with 9 bases between. CDR3 in amino acids: CSARRSYTDTQYF. CDR3 sequence (DNA): TGCAGTGCTAGGCGGTCATACACAGATACGCAGTATTTT.

The gene calls are TRBV5-5 and TRBJ2-3; no clear D gene. Germline values: CDR1 SGHKS, CDR2 YYEKEE (reference sequence). The CDR3 totals 14 residues. Trimming removed 6 bases at V and 2 bases at J, with 13 bases between. In DNA, the CDR3 is TGTGCCAGCAAGGCACAGCTCTACACAGATACGCAGTATTTT. It encodes CASKAQLYTDTQYF.

This clonotype was observed a handful of times. The genes are TRBV3-1 and TRBJ1-1; D call uncertain. Trimming took off 1 base at V and 3 bases at J, with 9 bases between the two ends. In germline, CDR1 is LGHDT, CDR2 YNNKEL (reference sequence). The CDR3 extends over 14 amino acids. The CDR3 sequence is CASSQVIGDTEAFF. In nucleotides, the CDR3 is TGTGCCAGCAGCCAAGTAATTGGGGACACTGAAGCTTTCTTT.

The CDR3 region has the DNA TGTGCCAGCCGGGACAGTGTCACCAGGAGTTTCGGCTACACCTTC. Protein: CASRDSVTRSFGYTF. The chain has TRBV28 and TRBJ1-2; the match to TRBD1 covers 7 bases. J gave up 8 bases and V 8 bases, and 17 bases lay outside the gene matches. The CDR3 has 15 amino acids. CDR1 and CDR2 (germline): MDHEN, SYDVKM.